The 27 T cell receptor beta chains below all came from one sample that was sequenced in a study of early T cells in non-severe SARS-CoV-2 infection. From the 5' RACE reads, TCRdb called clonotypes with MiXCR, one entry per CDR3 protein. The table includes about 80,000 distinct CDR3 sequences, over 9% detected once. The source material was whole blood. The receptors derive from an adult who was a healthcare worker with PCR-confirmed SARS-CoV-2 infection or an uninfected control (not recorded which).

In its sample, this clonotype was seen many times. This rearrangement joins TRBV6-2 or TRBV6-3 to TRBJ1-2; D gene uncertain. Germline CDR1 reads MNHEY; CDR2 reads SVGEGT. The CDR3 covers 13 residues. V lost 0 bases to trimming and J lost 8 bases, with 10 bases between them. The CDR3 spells CASSYSSPGGYTF. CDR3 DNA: TGTGCCAGCAGTTACTCGTCCCCGGGCGGCTACACCTTC.

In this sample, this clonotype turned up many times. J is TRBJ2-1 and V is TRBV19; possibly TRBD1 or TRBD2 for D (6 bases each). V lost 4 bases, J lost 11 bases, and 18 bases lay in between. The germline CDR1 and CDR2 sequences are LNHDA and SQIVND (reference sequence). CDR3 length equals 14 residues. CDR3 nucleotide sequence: TGTGCCAGTAGTAAGGGGGGCCTCGGTAGTAAGCAGTTCTTC. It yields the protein CASSKGGLGSKQFF. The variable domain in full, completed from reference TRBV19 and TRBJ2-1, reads DGGITQSPKYLFRKEGQNVTLSCEQNLNHDAMYWYRQDPGQGLRLIYYSQIVNDFQKGDIAEGYSVSREKKESFPLTVTSAQKNPTAFYLCASSKGGLGSKQFFGPGTRLTVL.

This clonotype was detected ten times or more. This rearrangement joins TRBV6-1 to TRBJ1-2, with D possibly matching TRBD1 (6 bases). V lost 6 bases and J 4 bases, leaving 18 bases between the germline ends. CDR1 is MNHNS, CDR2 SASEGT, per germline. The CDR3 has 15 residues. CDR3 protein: CASRSVTGQRYGYTF. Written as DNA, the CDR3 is TGTGCCAGCAGATCGGTTACAGGACAGCGCTATGGCTACACCTTC.

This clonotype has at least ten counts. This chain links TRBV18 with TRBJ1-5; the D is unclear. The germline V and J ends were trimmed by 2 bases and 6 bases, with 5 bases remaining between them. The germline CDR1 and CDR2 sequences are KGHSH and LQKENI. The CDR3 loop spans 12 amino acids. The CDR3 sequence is CASSPGGQPQHF. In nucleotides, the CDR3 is TGTGCCAGCTCACCAGGTGGTCAGCCCCAGCATTTT. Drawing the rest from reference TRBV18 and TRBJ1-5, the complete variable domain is NAGVMQNPRHLVRRRGQEARLRCSPMKGHSHVYWYRQLPEEGLKFMVYLQKENIIDESGMPKERFSAEFPKEGPSILRIQQVVRGDSAAYFCASSPGGQPQHFGDGTRLSIL.

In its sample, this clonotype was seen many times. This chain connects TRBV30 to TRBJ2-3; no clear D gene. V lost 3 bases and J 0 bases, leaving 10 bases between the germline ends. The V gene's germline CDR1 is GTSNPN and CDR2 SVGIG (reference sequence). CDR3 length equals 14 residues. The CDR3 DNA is TGTGCCTGGAGCGCAGACGGTAGCACAGATACGCAGTATTTT. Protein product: CAWSADGSTDTQYF. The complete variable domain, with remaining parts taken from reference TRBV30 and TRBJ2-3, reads SQTIHQWPATLVQPVGSPLSLECTVEGTSNPNLYWYRQAAGRGLQLLFYSVGIGQISSEVPQNLSASRPQDRQFILSSKKLLLSDSGFYLCAWSADGSTDTQYFGPGTRLTVL.

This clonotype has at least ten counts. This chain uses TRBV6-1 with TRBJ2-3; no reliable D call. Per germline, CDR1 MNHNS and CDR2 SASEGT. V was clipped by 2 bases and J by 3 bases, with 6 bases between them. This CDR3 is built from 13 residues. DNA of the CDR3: TGTGCCAGCAGTGAACAAAGGACAGATACGCAGTATTTT. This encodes CASSEQRTDTQYF.

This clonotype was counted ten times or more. CDR3 coding DNA: TGTGCCAGCACCCTAATAGCGGGATCCTACAATGAGCAGTTCTTC. Its translation is CASTLIAGSYNEQFF. The chain joins TRBV27 to TRBJ2-1; 8 bases map to TRBD2. Trimming cost V 7 bases and J 1 base; bases outside gene matches: 6. The germline V gene has CDR1 MNHEY and CDR2 SMNVEV (reference sequence). The CDR3 totals 15 residues.

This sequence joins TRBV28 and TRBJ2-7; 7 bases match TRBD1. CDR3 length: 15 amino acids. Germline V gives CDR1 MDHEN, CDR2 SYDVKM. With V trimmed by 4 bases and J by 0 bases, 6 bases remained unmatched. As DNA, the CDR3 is TGTGCCAGCAGTTGGGACAGTTCCAGCTCCTACGAGCAGTACTTC. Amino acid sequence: CASSWDSSSSYEQYF.

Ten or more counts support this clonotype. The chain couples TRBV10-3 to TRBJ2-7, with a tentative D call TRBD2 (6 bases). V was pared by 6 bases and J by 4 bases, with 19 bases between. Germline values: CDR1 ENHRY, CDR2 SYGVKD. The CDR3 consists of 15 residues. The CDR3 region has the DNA TGTGCCATCAGCGACCTGACTAGAACTCAGTACGAGCAGTACTTC. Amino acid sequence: CAISDLTRTQYEQYF.

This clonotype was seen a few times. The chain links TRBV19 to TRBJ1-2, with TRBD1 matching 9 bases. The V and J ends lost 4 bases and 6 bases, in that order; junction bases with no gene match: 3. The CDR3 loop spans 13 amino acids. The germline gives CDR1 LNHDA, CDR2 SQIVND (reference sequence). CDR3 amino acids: CASSTTGGDGYTF. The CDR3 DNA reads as TGTGCCAGTAGTACCACAGGGGGCGATGGCTACACCTTC.

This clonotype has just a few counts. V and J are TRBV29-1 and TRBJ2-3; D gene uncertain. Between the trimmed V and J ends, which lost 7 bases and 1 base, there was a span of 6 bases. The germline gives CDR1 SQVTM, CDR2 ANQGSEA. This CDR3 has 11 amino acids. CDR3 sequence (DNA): TGCAGCGCCCGGGGCACAGATACGCAGTATTTT. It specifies CSARGTDTQYF.

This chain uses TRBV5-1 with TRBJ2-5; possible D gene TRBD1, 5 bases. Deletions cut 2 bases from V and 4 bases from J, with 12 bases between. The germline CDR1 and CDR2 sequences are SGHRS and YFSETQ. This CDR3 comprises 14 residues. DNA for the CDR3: TGCGCCAGCAGCTTCATCCCAGGGTCAGAGACCCAGTACTTC. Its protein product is CASSFIPGSETQYF.

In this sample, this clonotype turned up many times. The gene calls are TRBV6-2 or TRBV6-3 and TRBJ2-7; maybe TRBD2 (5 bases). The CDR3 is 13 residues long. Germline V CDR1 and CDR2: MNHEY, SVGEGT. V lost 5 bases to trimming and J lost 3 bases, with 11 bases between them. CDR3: CASSRSADYEQYF. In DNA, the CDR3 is TGTGCCAGCAGTCGTAGCGCGGACTACGAGCAGTACTTC.

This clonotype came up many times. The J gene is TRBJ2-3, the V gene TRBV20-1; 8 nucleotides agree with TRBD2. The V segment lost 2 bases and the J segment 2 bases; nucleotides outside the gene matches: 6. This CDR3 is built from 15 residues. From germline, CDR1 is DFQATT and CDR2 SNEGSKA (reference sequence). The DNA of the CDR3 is TGCAGTGCTAGAAGGCTAGCGGGCTACACAGATACGCAGTATTTT. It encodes CSARRLAGYTDTQYF.

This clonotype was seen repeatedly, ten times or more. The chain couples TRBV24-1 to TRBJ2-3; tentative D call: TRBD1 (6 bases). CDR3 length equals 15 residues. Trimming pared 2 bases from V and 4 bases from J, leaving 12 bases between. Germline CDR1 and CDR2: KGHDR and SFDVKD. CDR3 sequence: CATSDSQTGSDTQYF. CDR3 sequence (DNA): TGTGCCACCAGTGATTCCCAAACAGGGTCAGATACGCAGTATTTT.

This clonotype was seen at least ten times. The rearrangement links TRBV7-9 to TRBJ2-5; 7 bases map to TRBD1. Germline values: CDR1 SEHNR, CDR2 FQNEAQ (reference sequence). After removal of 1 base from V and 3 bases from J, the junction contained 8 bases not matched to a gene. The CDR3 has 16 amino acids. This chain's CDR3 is CASSLGVGGGEETQYF. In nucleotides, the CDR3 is TGTGCCAGCAGCTTAGGGGTAGGGGGCGGAGAAGAGACCCAGTACTTC.

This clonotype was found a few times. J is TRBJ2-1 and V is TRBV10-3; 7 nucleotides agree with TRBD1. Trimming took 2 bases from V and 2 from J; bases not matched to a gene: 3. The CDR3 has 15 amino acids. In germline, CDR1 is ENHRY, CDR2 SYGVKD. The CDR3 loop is CAISEQGQPYNEQFF. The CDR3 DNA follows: TGTGCCATCAGTGAGCAGGGACAGCCCTACAATGAGCAGTTCTTC.

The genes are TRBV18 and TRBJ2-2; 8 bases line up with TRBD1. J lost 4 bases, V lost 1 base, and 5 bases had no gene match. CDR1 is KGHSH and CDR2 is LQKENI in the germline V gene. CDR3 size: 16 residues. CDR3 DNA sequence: TGTGCCAGCTCACCACAAGGACAGGGACCCACCGGGGAGCTGTTTTTT. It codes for CASSPQGQGPTGELFF.

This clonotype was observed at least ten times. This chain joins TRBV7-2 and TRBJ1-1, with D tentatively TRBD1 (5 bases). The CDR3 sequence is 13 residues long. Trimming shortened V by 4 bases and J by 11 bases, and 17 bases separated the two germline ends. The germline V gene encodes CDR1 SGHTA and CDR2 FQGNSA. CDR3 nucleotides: TGTGCCAGCAGCTATGGGACCGCCAGGTTGGCTTTCTTT. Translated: CASSYGTARLAFF.

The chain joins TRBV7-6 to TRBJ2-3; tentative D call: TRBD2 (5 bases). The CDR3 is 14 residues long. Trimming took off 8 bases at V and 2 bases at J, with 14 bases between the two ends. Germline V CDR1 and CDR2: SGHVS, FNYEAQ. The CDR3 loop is CASGKDSYTDTQYF. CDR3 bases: TGTGCCAGCGGGAAGGACTCCTACACAGATACGCAGTATTTT.

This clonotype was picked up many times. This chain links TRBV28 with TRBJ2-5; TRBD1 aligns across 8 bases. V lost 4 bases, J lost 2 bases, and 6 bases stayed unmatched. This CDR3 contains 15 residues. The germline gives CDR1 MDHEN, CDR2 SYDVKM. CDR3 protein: CASSWSDREQETQYF. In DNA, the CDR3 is TGTGCCAGCAGTTGGTCGGACAGGGAACAAGAGACCCAGTACTTC.

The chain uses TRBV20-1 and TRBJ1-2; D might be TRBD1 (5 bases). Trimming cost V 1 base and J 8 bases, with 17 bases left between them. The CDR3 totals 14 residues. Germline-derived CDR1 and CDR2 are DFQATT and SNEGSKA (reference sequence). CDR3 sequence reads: CSARGTPSIQGYTF. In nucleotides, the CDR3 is TGCAGTGCTAGAGGGACACCCTCTATTCAGGGCTACACCTTC.

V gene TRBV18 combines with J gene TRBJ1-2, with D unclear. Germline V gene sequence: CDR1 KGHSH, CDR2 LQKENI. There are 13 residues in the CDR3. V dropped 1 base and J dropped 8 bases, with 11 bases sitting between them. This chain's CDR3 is CASSPQGVEGYTF. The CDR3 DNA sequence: TGTGCCAGCTCACCACAGGGAGTGGAAGGCTACACCTTC.

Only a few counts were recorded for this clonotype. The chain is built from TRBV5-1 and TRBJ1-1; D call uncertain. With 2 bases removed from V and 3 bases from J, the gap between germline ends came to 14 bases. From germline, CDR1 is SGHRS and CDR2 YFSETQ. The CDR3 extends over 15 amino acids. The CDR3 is CASSFLSAGHTEAFF. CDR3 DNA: TGCGCCAGCAGCTTCCTATCCGCCGGACACACTGAAGCTTTCTTT. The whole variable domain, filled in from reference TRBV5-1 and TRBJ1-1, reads KAGVTQTPRYLIKTRGQQVTLSCSPISGHRSVSWYQQTPGQGLQFLFEYFSETQRNKGNFPGRFSGRQFSNSRSEMNVSTLELGDSALYLCASSFLSAGHTEAFFGQGTRLTVV.

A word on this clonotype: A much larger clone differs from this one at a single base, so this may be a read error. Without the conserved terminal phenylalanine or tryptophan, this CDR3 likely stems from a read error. CDR3 nucleotides: TGCGCCAGCAGCTTGATACCTTCCAGAATTCGCGCCGACCAACCCTCCTACAATGAGCAGTTCCTC. This sequence encodes CASSLIPSRIRADQPSYNEQFL. The chain joins TRBV5-1 to TRBJ2-1; D is unclear. The germline V gene encodes CDR1 SGHRS and CDR2 YFSETQ. This CDR3 comprises 22 residues. Trimming left V 1 base short and J 0 bases short, with 29 bases between.

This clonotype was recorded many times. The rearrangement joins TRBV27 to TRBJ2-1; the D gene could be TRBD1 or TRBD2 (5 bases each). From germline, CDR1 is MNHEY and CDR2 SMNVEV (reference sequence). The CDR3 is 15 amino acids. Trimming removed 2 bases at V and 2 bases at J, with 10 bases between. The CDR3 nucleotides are TGTGCCAGCAGTTTACAGGGAGAAACCTACAATGAGCAGTTCTTC. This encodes CASSLQGETYNEQFF.

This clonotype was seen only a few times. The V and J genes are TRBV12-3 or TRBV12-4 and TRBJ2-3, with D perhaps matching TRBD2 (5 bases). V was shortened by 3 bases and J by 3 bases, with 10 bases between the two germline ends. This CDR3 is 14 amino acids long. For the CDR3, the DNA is TGTGCCAGCAGTTTCGGGGTACGAACAGATACGCAGTATTTT. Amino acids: CASSFGVRTDTQYF.